This T cell receptor (beta chain) was sequenced in a study of naive and memory T cell subsets (dated by TCRdb to about 2017). For the study in its entirety: An open-source, UMI-based TCR alpha and beta sequencing pipeline was applied to sorted naive and memory peripheral blood T cell subsets. RNA was DNase-treated and reverse transcribed with TCR constant-region primers, mostly using SuperScript III. The functional CMV T cell responses agreed completely with IgG serology results.

CDR1 and CDR2 are read off the germline V gene as MGHRA and YSYEKL. V sheds 0 bases and J sheds 4 bases, leaving 4 bases between their ends. Including the terminal cysteine and phenylalanine, the CDR3 comprises 14 residues. Only the CDR3 part of the read is kept: 42 bases, read in frame from the first base. Separate amplification of TCR alpha and beta chain libraries was performed from the second PCR step onward. Donor CMV status was determined by IFNgamma production from CD4+ T cells after overnight stimulation of fresh PBMCs with CMV viral lysate. CD4 T cells were positively selected using Miltenyi beads, after which CD8 T cells were positively selected from the CD4-negative fraction. After staining for CD3, CD4, CD8, CD45RA, CD27 and a live/dead dye, cells were sorted on a BD Aria II into four subsets based on CD45RA and CD27. A few healthy volunteers provided blood, and the blood of each volunteer was split into CD4 and CD8 T cells and then into four differentiation subsets. Approximately 0.11 L of peripheral blood was drawn per donor, and PBMC were isolated by Ficoll-Paque PLUS density-gradient centrifugation. After sorting, cells were lysed in RLT buffer, RNA was extracted using a Qiagen RNeasy kit, and the extracted RNA was stored at -80 degrees C.

Libraries came from UMI-ligation and nested PCR. The beta constant-region primer consisted of an equimolar mixture of two oligonucleotides that together covered TRBC1 and TRBC2. The ligated cDNA went through four rounds of PCR with nested alpha and beta constant-region primers together with the SP2 primer. A single-stranded oligonucleotide bearing the SP2 primer plus a 12-nucleotide UMI was ligated onto the 3' end of the cDNA by T4 RNA ligase 1. Incubation of the ligation reaction was carried out at 16 degrees C for about 19-25 hours. PCR2 was usually performed as a SYBR Green qPCR and halted at a preset threshold so that over-amplification would not occur. Apart from the first purification, every purification step used Agencourt AMPure XP magnetic beads. Library amounts were measured by Qubit and library quality was assessed on a TapeStation, where the main peak was expected at around 650 bp. Sequencing of the pooled libraries was done on an Illumina MiSeq using v2 2x251 paired-end kits, which typically yielded roughly 0.85-2.3 million reads per sample. Each sample library was pooled at about 4 nM, and about 5-7% PhiX was included to improve cluster recognition. The authors' analysis ran thus. V and J genes were assigned to Demultiplexor-processed FASTQ reads by Decombinator through tag matching, with a single base-pair mismatch being allowed. Collapsinator relied on UMIs to fix sequencing errors as well as frequency errors caused by PCR heterogeneity. TCRs were translated and CDR3s were extracted from the conserved cysteine to the FGXG phenylalanine by CDR3Translator, with non-productive sequences being flagged. Gini, Shannon entropy and inverse Simpson indices were computed after subsampling the repertoires to the same number of UMI-defined TCRs. Clonotype abundance distributions were fitted to a power law by maximum likelihood within the linear range. When run on a single naive CD8 sample, MIGEC and the pipeline yielded similar UMI counts, similar unique TCR numbers and similar clonal distributions. In one analysis, naive TCRs that were also found in any memory subset of the same donor were excluded from the naive repertoire. The repertoires were searched for about 7,300 CMV-associated CDR3 sequences that had been compiled from VDJdb and a published dataset. The raw public data were reprocessed by TCRdb itself: fastp quality trimming at Q25, MiXCR clonotype calling, in-frame beta chains only. Duplicate CDR3 protein sequences are folded into a single record with the most common DNA and genes. These V and J calls are TCRdb output, not the study's own analysis. The sample table contains 98,000 or so distinct CDR3 sequences; only one count was recorded for roughly 14% of them. In total, the top ten clones hold approximately 2.8% of the sample.

Study-wide findings and limitations: RNA-based TCR counts may be influenced by expression changes linked to T cell activation and differentiation. Following error correction, more than 85% of naive TCR sequences occurred only once, which made naive abundance distributions much steeper than those of memory subsets. The repertoire findings for the naive and memory subsets could not be validated, as no ground truth was available. A few larger clonotypes were found in naive repertoires, especially CD8, and these larger clonotypes were possibly memory cells re-expressing CD45RA. A power law was followed by TCR abundance, with an exponent that differed between naive and memory subsets but was consistent across the three individuals. Single alpha or beta chain sequences, rather than paired alpha/beta receptors, were used to define clonotypes. In both CD4 and CD8 cells, the Gini index increased while Shannon and inverse Simpson diversity decreased from naive through CM, EM and EMRA.

This clonotype occurred many times. Its antigen target is currently unknown. It has no much larger one-base neighbor in the sample; base qualities were not kept. This chain joins TRBV4-1 to TRBJ2-6, with the D gene call left open. The clonotype was recovered from a human donor in good health. The material sequenced was naive CD8+ T cells from blood. According to the study, the label for this sample's cell subset or site signals: naive T cells, CD45RA high CD27+. CDR3 reads: CASSQETGANVLTF. The DNA sequence is TGCGCCAGCAGCCAAGAAACCGGGGCCAACGTCCTGACTTTC.